This T cell receptor beta chain originates from a study of cytomegalovirus exposure and HLA in healthy donors. General study points: The study recorded over 150 TCR beta chains that were cytomegalovirus-associated.

In the case of this clone: The antigen remains undetermined. Other nucleotide sequences in the sample specify the same CDR3.

CDR3 length equals 14 residues. The V gene's germline CDR1 is SGHTA and CDR2 FQGNSA. Trimming stripped 5 bases from V and 0 bases from J, with 8 bases between. The PCR was carried out with 60 Vbeta primers and 13 Jbeta primers. The data were produced by immunoSEQ multiplex PCR, yet TCRdb's version contains in-frame clones alone and is incomplete. Among about 140,000 clones listed, 60% to 80% were seen once. Sequenced input: PBMCs. This chain connects TRBV7-2 to TRBJ1-3, with TRBD1 as a possible D gene (5 bases). This clonotype originated in a man in his late teens or twenties in good health and CMV-seronegative. CDR3 DNA: TGTGCCAGCAGCCCCGGGGGCTCTGGAAACACCATATATTTT. It is translated as CASSPGGSGNTIYF.